This TCR beta chain stems from a study of identical twins. The V gene's germline CDR1 is MNHEY and CDR2 SVGAGI. The length of the CDR3 is 15 residues. Trimming took 6 bases from V and 4 from J; bases not matched to a gene: 6. One entry per CDR3 protein results from TCRdb running MiXCR on the 5' RACE reads. In the table there are about 730,000 distinct CDR3 sequences, 21% of which are singletons. These data also formed part of another study, on T cells expressing NK-cell markers. According to that study: Beta-chain profiling covered CD3+CD56+NKG2C+, CD3+CD56+NKG2C- and CD3+CD56-NKG2C+ sorted subsets. One of eight sequenced donors was HCMV-seronegative; the other seven were seropositive. There were a handful of donors in whom these clonotypes also led the CD3+CD56-NKG2C+ fraction.

The sequenced sample consisted of PBMCs. This clonotype originated in a woman in her late teens or twenties in good health. The chain links TRBV6-5 to TRBJ2-5; TRBD2 agrees at 12 bases. The CDR3 is CASRLLAGGPETQYF. The CDR3 DNA reads as TGTGCCAGCAGATTACTAGCGGGGGGCCCAGAGACCCAGTACTTC.